The text below deals with one TCR beta chain. Its specificity is not known. Primers for the PCR totalled 60 Vbeta and 13 Jbeta. Measured with immunoSEQ multiplex PCR; TCRdb has only the in-frame clones, and not every one. In the table there are under 200,000 clones, roughly 76% of which are singletons. Trimming removed 3 bases at V and 4 bases at J, with 11 bases between. The CDR3 sequence is 14 residues long. The germline V gene encodes CDR1 SNHLY and CDR2 FYNNEI. The sample comes from a study of cytomegalovirus exposure and HLA in healthy donors. The wider study: Within an early data release were tens of millions of unique TCRs drawn from HLA-typed donors. Membership in the Caucasian-associated ancestry cluster was found for around 81% of nearly 400 genotyped donors. Notes on the study in general: An ancestry cluster, one associated with Asian ancestry, reportedly showed fewer N-insertions than the approximately 670-donor mean in a later analysis. Reports indicate that TCR beta sequences accurately predicted the HLA-A and HLA-B alleles of most subjects.

Material: PBMCs. The clonotype comes from a woman aged 45 to 65 in good health and CMV-seronegative. The rearrangement uses TRBV2 and TRBJ2-3, with a tentative D call TRBD1 (5 bases). The CDR3 DNA reads TGTGCCAGCAGTGAGACAGATTACGCAGATACGCAGTATTTT. Translated, it gives CASSETDYADTQYF. The entire variable domain, with the rest obtained from reference TRBV2 and TRBJ2-3, is as follows: EPEVTQTPSHQVTQMGQEVILRCVPISNHLYFYWYRQILGQKVEFLVSFYNNEISEKSEIFDDQFSVERPDGSNFTLKIRSTKLEDSAMYFCASSETDYADTQYFGPGTRLTVL.